The 12 T cell receptor beta chains listed next were all sequenced from one sample in a study of ipilimumab plus nivolumab after autologous stem cell transplantation. The assay was immunoSEQ multiplex PCR, and TCRdb's table has in-frame clones only and misses some. The sample comprises about 10,000 clones, around 84% of which are singletons, and under 8.5% rests with the top ten. This sample comprised PBMCs, obtained in a trial of ipilimumab plus nivolumab as post-transplant consolidation. Every receptor here comes from a male donor with diffuse large B-cell lymphoma.

The DNA for the CDR3 is TGTGCCAGCAGCTCTGGGGTGTCCTCTGGAAACACCATATATTTT. Encoded protein: CASSSGVSSGNTIYF. The V call is TRBV7-2, the J call TRBJ1-3; no clear D gene. The CDR3 is 15 residues long. V lost 4 bases and J lost 0, with 10 bases in between. Germline CDR1 and CDR2: SGHTA and FQGNSA.

The table lists this clone with a few counts. The gene calls are TRBV27 and TRBJ2-2; D might be TRBD2 (6 bases). V lost 3 bases and J lost 0, with 8 bases in between. Germline CDR1 reads MNHEY; CDR2 reads SMNVEV (reference sequence). This CDR3 region has 15 residues. CDR3 coding DNA: TGTGCCAGCAGTTTCTTAGCGGCGAACACCGGGGAGCTGTTTTTT. Its protein product is CASSFLAANTGELFF.

This rearrangement joins TRBV5-1 to TRBJ2-7; TRBD1 matches 9 bases. J gave up 3 bases and V 2 bases, and 12 bases lay outside the gene matches. This CDR3 spans 17 amino acids. Germline lookup yields CDR1 SGHRS and CDR2 YFSETQ. DNA for the CDR3: TGCGCCAGCAGCTTTGGGGGGACCGGGACAGGGAACTACGAGCAGTACTTC. Translated, it gives CASSFGGTGTGNYEQYF.

CDR3 in amino acids: CASSWRGDSTDTQYF. DNA of the CDR3: TGTGCCAGCAGCTGGAGAGGGGACAGCACAGATACGCAGTATTTT. The V and J genes are TRBV5-6 and TRBJ2-3; D possibly uses TRBD1 or TRBD2 (5 bases each). V was cut by 3 bases and J by 0 bases, with 11 bases left in between. This CDR3 has 15 amino acids. The germline V gene encodes CDR1 SGHDT and CDR2 YYEEEE.

This clone was recorded once. The chain combines TRBV28 with TRBJ1-5; 7 nucleotides match TRBD1. Germline CDR1 reads MDHEN; CDR2 reads SYDVKM. V was pared by 5 bases and J by 3 bases, with 7 bases of the junction left unmatched. This CDR3 spans 15 amino acids. CDR3 protein: CASSVNRGANQPQHF. For the CDR3, the DNA is TGTGCCAGCAGTGTCAACAGGGGCGCCAATCAGCCCCAGCATTTT. The variable domain in full, with the rest retrieved from reference TRBV28 and TRBJ1-5, is DVKVTQSSRYLVKRTGEKVFLECVQDMDHENMFWYRQDPGLGLRLIYFSYDVKMKEKGDIPEGYSVSREKKERFSLILESASTNQTSMYLCASSVNRGANQPQHFGDGTRLSIL.

The chain couples TRBV5-4 to TRBJ1-1, with a weak D call TRBD1 (5 bases). Germline V gene lookup returns CDR1 SGHNT and CDR2 YYREEE (reference sequence). Trimming removed 4 bases from V and 5 bases from J, with 18 bases in between. The CDR3 runs 15 residues. The CDR3 DNA sequence: TGTGCCAGCAGCCTTACCGGGACCAAAGGGACTGAAGCTTTCTTT. Translating gives CASSLTGTKGTEAFF.

The rearrangement uses TRBV5-1 and TRBJ1-2, with D unresolved. The CDR3 length is 14 residues. The V end was cut by 4 bases, the J end by 0 bases, with 10 bases between. Germline V gene lookup returns CDR1 SGHRS and CDR2 YFSETQ. The CDR3 nucleotides are TGCGCCAGCAGCACGGAGAGAGCTAACTATGGCTACACCTTC. Its protein product is CASSTERANYGYTF.

The V and J genes are TRBV4-2 and TRBJ2-5, with a possible D match to TRBD2 (6 bases). The CDR3 is 15 residues long. Deletions cut 2 bases from V and 2 bases from J, with 12 bases between. Germline V gives CDR1 LGHNA, CDR2 YNFKEQ. CDR3 region: CASSQPLGLQETQYF. CDR3 coding DNA: TGTGCCAGCAGCCAACCCCTGGGACTGCAAGAGACCCAGTACTTC.

V gene TRBV7-9 combines with J gene TRBJ1-3; D remains ambiguous. Germline lookup yields CDR1 SEHNR and CDR2 FQNEAQ (reference sequence). CDR3 length equals 14 residues. Between the trimmed V and J ends, which lost 0 bases and 0 bases, there was a span of 3 bases. The CDR3, as DNA: TGTGCCAGCAGCTTAGCAAGCTCTGGAAACACCATATATTTT. It translates to CASSLASSGNTIYF.

The chain combines TRBV9 with TRBJ2-5; D is possibly TRBD1 (6 bases). Per the germline V gene, CDR1 is SGDLS and CDR2 is YYNGEE. The CDR3 length is 15 residues. Trimming left V 0 bases short and J 5 bases short, with 14 bases between. CDR3 DNA sequence: TGTGCCAGCAGCGTAGATTCAGGGGAATTGGAGACCCAGTACTTC. It is translated as CASSVDSGELETQYF.

The chain uses TRBV27 and TRBJ2-2; D ambiguous. Trimming shortened V by 6 bases and J by 7 bases, and 12 bases separated the two germline ends. CDR3 length: 13 amino acids. From germline, CDR1 is MNHEY and CDR2 SMNVEV (reference sequence). The CDR3 here is CASSPHDIGELFF. CDR3 nucleotide sequence: TGTGCCAGCAGCCCCCACGATATCGGGGAGCTGTTTTTT.

V gene TRBV19 combines with J gene TRBJ2-2, with 8 bases identical to TRBD1. V lost 10 bases and J lost 1; bases outside the gene matches: 5. CDR3 size: 14 residues. The V gene's germline CDR1 is LNHDA and CDR2 SQIVND (reference sequence). In DNA form, the CDR3 reads TGTGCCACAAGCGACAGGGGGAACACCGGGGAGCTGTTTTTT. Protein sequence: CATSDRGNTGELFF.